At least ten counts were recorded for the clone carrying this T cell receptor beta chain. Its specificity is unknown. This sample is part of a study of blood T cells in healthy people across ages. Study-level results: Whereas aged donors had fewer naive CD4+ cells, long-lived donors had more of them and higher diversity.

This CDR3 has 12 amino acids. CDR1 is MNHEY, CDR2 SMNVEV, per germline (reference sequence). V was pared by 0 bases and J by 6 bases, with 6 bases between. Combining a sample-barcoded 5' primer with a J-beta primer mix, a second PCR ran for about 6 to 12 cycles. TCRdb re-analysed the 5' RACE reads in MiXCR, keeping a single row per CDR3 protein. Of about 900,000 distinct CDR3 sequences in the sample, 48% were seen once. V gene TRBV27 combines with J gene TRBJ2-7; perhaps TRBD2 as D (6 bases). Sequencing was done on a sample of blood. The receptor comes from a young man in good health. CDR3 in amino acids: CASSLSGGEQYF. CDR3 sequence (DNA): TGTGCCAGCAGTTTATCGGGGGGCGAGCAGTACTTC.